These T cell receptor beta chains were read from a single sample in a study of T cells after yellow fever vaccination. TCRdb ran MiXCR on the 5' RACE reads and lists one entry per CDR3 protein. The table shows about 230,000 distinct CDR3 sequences, with around 6.7% occurring only once. This material consisted of CD4+ T cells sorted from PBMCs, taken on the day of the yellow fever booster vaccination. The receptors were sampled from a man aged 25 to 45 who received the YFV17D yellow fever vaccine. Each CDR3 is given with its conserved first and last residue. Clone sizes are given selectively: once, few, many, or a class where the clone is expanded.

>15|few|TRBV20-1
CSARHPSGKYNEQFF
>10|few|TRBV6-2/TRBV6-3
CASSSGTQYF
>16|few|TRBV12-3/TRBV12-4
CASRATSGGVVDTQYF
>12|many|TRBV7-9
CASSLRAGTKYF
>18|many|TRBV6-1
CASSPGTSALTVSYEQYF
>14|few|TRBV29-1
CSVASGTGANVLTF
>16|many|TRBV6-5
CASRYPGLAGDNEQFF
>12|many|TRBV28
CASSPGSQPQHF
>14|NA|TRBV5-4
CASSLGGPGNIQYF
>15|few|TRBV20-1
CSASQAGFRTDTQYF
>15|few|TRBV7-2
CASSPGQNPNEKLFF
>15|few|TRBV12-3/TRBV12-4
CASSPLGASTDTQYF
>13|few|TRBV20-1
CSGTSGHPYEQYF
>14|NA|TRBV12-3/TRBV12-4
CASSPSGTSGLTYF
>18|few|TRBV5-1
CASRTGASGRIGTDTQYF
>14|few|TRBV18
CASSPNSGTDEQYF
>16|few|TRBV5-1
CASSLAVGLAAYEQYF